The text below deals with one TCR beta chain. No antigen is known for it. This sample stems from a study of human T cells and chemical hapten exposure. About the research overall: Chiefly women, the patients showed alopecia areata, totalis or universalis. The study traced per-sample TCR yield variation mainly to small differences in pooled library volumes. Study results and limitations: Donors' alopecia may make their immune response differ from healthy people's.

Germline V gene sequence: CDR1 SGHTA, CDR2 FQGNSA. Losses at the gene ends were 0 bases for V and 4 bases for J; bases not matched to a gene: 1. The CDR3 has 14 amino acids. Sample time point: pre-sensitization, week 0. Treatment: therapeutic diphenylcyclopropenone sensitization with weekly scalp DPC. MiXCR, applied by TCRdb to the RACE reads, yields one record per CDR3 protein. This table has some 51,000 distinct CDR3 sequences, roughly 8.8% appearing once. The chain couples TRBV7-2 to TRBJ2-7; 9 bases align to TRBD1. The material was whole blood, obtained in connection with sensitization to the hapten diphenylcyclopropenone (DPC). This receptor was obtained from a woman aged 40 to 50 with alopecia areata. Some clones in this sample may be carry-over from other donors' samples. The chain's CDR3 is CASSLAGQGYEQYF. The CDR3 bases are TGTGCCAGCAGCTTAGCCGGACAGGGGTACGAGCAGTACTTC. The full variable domain, completed using reference TRBV7-2 and TRBJ2-7, is GAGVSQSPSNKVTEKGKDVELRCDPISGHTALYWYRQSLGQGLEFLIYFQGNSAPDKSGLPSDRFSAERTGGSVSTLTIQRTQQEDSAVYLCASSLAGQGYEQYFGPGTRLTVT.